Below, 18 T cell receptor beta chains from the same sample are listed, as sequenced in a study of blood T cell repertoires in COVID-19. Only in-frame clones appear in the TCRdb table, and some are missing; sequencing was by immunoSEQ multiplex PCR. This table holds about 200,000 clones, around 89% found once. The sequencing sample was made of PBMCs or T cells enriched from blood (not recorded which). The receptors were gathered from a woman between 18 and 29 years old who had recovered from COVID-19.

The chain couples TRBV2 to TRBJ1-4; 9 nucleotides line up with TRBD1. The V and J ends lost 4 bases and 0 bases, in that order; junction bases with no gene match: 3. The CDR3 has 16 residues. Germline CDR1 reads SNHLY; CDR2 reads FYNNEI. The CDR3 nucleotides read TGTGCCAGCAGTGGGGACAGGGACCCAACTAATGAAAAACTGTTTTTT. It yields the protein CASSGDRDPTNEKLFF. Combining the CDR3 with reference TRBV2 and TRBJ1-4 gives the whole variable domain EPEVTQTPSHQVTQMGQEVILRCVPISNHLYFYWYRQILGQKVEFLVSFYNNEISEKSEIFDDQFSVERPDGSNFTLKIRSTKLEDSAMYFCASSGDRDPTNEKLFFGSGTQLSVL.

This chain links TRBV10-2 with TRBJ2-5, with TRBD2 matching 10 bases. Per germline, CDR1 WSHSY and CDR2 SAAADI. The CDR3 length is 16 residues. V dropped 3 bases and J dropped 0; count of bases not matched to a gene: 4. The CDR3 DNA follows: TGCGCCAGCAGTGAAGCACTAGCGGGGTACCAAGAGACCCAGTACTTC. Amino acid sequence: CASSEALAGYQETQYF.

The CDR3 nucleotides read TGCGCCAGCAGCCAAGAAGGTCAGGTCCTCTATGGCTACACCTTC. It specifies CASSQEGQVLYGYTF. This chain connects TRBV4-1 to TRBJ1-2; D gene uncertain. The V gene's germline CDR1 is MGHRA and CDR2 YSYEKL. V lost 0 bases, J lost 4 bases, and 12 bases lay in between. CDR3 size: 15 residues.

In this sample, this clone turned up once. The chain uses TRBV14 and TRBJ2-7; 7 nucleotides line up with TRBD1. CDR1 and CDR2 from the germline V gene are SGHDN and FVKESK. The CDR3 loop spans 12 amino acids. The ends lost 2 bases at V and 7 bases at J; junction bases unmatched: 2. The CDR3 DNA is TGTGCCAGCAGCCAACAGGGGGTAGAGCAGTACTTC. Amino acids: CASSQQGVEQYF.

The chain combines TRBV11-2 with TRBJ2-7, with 8 positions matching TRBD1. This CDR3 has 17 residues. CDR1 SGHAT and CDR2 FQNNGV come from the germline V gene. J gave up 0 bases and V 4 bases, and 11 bases lay outside the gene matches. CDR3 nucleotide sequence: TGTGCCAGCAGCTCACTAAGGACAGGGAAAGCCTCCTACGAGCAGTACTTC. It encodes CASSSLRTGKASYEQYF.

V and J are TRBV23-1 and TRBJ1-1; possibly TRBD1 for D (6 bases). TRBV23-1 is classed as an ORF, of uncertain function. This CDR3 is 17 amino acids long. Trimming cost V 3 bases and J 1 base, with 18 bases left between them. The CDR3 bases are TGCGCCAGCAGTCATCCGGACGCAGGGGTAAGGAACACTGAAGCTTTCTTT. The encoded protein is CASSHPDAGVRNTEAFF.

This clone was counted between two and nine times. This chain links TRBV3-1 (or the pseudogene TRBV3-2) with TRBJ1-3; D call uncertain. V was cut by 2 bases and J by 3 bases, with 5 bases left in between. Per germline, CDR1 LGHDT and CDR2 YNNKEL (reference sequence). This CDR3 region has 13 residues. CDR3 nucleotide sequence: TGTGCCAGCAGCCAATCAGGTGGAAACACCATATATTTT. Translation gives CASSQSGGNTIYF.

This chain joins TRBV5-1 and TRBJ1-3; 7 bases are shared with TRBD1. Germline V CDR1 and CDR2: SGHRS, YFSETQ. CDR3 length equals 15 residues. Trimming removed 4 bases from V and 6 bases from J; junction bases left unmatched: 10. CDR3 sequence: CASSQTTGIANTIYF. In DNA, the CDR3 is TGCGCCAGCAGCCAAACGACAGGGATTGCAAACACCATATATTTT.

The chain links TRBV6-5 to TRBJ1-1; D gene unclear. Germline values: CDR1 MNHEY, CDR2 SVGAGI. The CDR3 covers 14 residues. V gave up 6 bases and J gave up 1 base, with 12 bases separating them. As DNA, the CDR3 is TGTGCCAGCAGCGCTCGGGTGGAGAACACTGAAGCTTTCTTT. It specifies CASSARVENTEAFF.

The chain links TRBV5-1 to TRBJ1-2; D may be TRBD1 (5 bases). Germline V gene data show CDR1 as SGHRS and CDR2 as YFSETQ. Trimming pared 0 bases from V and 6 bases from J, leaving 12 bases between. This CDR3 has 14 amino acids. CDR3 in DNA: TGCGCCAGCAGCTTGGCCCGGGGGGAGGATGGCTACACCTTC. Protein: CASSLARGEDGYTF.

The rearrangement joins TRBV5-1 to TRBJ2-7, with 8 bases aligning to TRBD1. Germline values: CDR1 SGHRS, CDR2 YFSETQ. There are 15 residues in the CDR3. The V gene end was trimmed by 0 bases and the J gene end by 1 base; junction bases not matched to a gene: 3. In nucleotides, the CDR3 is TGCGCCAGCAGCTTGGCTAGGACAGGGTCCTACGAGCAGTACTTC. Residues: CASSLARTGSYEQYF.

This clone was detected once. The rearrangement uses TRBV9 and TRBJ2-2; TRBD2 agrees at 9 bases. The CDR3 is made up of 15 amino acids. J was trimmed by 3 bases and V by 4 bases; bases with no gene match: 4. Germline loops: CDR1 SGDLS, CDR2 YYNGEE. CDR3 DNA: TGTGCCAGCAGCCCCAGCGGGGGGTACACCGGGGAGCTGTTTTTT. Protein: CASSPSGGYTGELFF.

This rearrangement joins TRBV18 to TRBJ2-4; D possibly corresponds to TRBD1 (6 bases). V lost 0 bases and J lost 8, with 11 bases in between. In germline, CDR1 is KGHSH, CDR2 LQKENI. The CDR3 runs to 14 residues. In DNA, the CDR3 is TGTGCCAGCTCACCACCGGGACAAAGGGACATTCAGTACTTC. Its protein product is CASSPPGQRDIQYF.

This chain uses TRBV6-5 with TRBJ2-1; D might be TRBD1 (6 bases). Germline V lookup: CDR1 MNHEY, CDR2 SVGAGI. The CDR3 runs to 14 residues. The ends were cut back, 7 bases at V and 8 bases at J, with 18 bases in the middle. The CDR3 loop is CASTLKQGPHEQFF. The CDR3 region has the DNA TGTGCCAGCACCTTAAAACAGGGACCCCATGAGCAGTTCTTC.

V and J are TRBV6-4 and TRBJ1-2, with D tentatively TRBD1 (6 bases). V dropped 2 bases and J dropped 10 bases, with 11 bases sitting between them. The CDR3 has 12 residues. CDR1 is MRHNA, CDR2 SNTAGT, per germline. This chain's CDR3 is CASSDGRGAYTF. The DNA of the CDR3 is TGTGCCAGCAGTGACGGGAGGGGGGCCTACACCTTC.

V usage is TRBV24-1 and J usage is TRBJ1-5; D is perhaps TRBD1 (5 bases). Germline loops: CDR1 KGHDR, CDR2 SFDVKD. The CDR3 covers 14 residues. The V end was cut by 7 bases, the J end by 5 bases, with 14 bases between. The CDR3 sequence: CATSGGTGDQPQHF. For the CDR3, the DNA is TGTGCCACCAGCGGGGGGACGGGGGATCAGCCCCAGCATTTT.

The chain joins TRBV19 to TRBJ1-6; 8 bases match TRBD1. V gave up 0 bases and J gave up 10 bases; unmatched junction bases: 5. CDR3 size: 15 residues. Germline assignment: CDR1 LNHDA and CDR2 SQIVND (reference sequence). The chain's CDR3 is CASSIESRGHSPLHF. The CDR3 DNA reads as TGTGCCAGTAGTATAGAGAGCAGGGGGCACTCACCCCTCCACTTT. Drawing the rest from reference TRBV19 and TRBJ1-6, the complete variable domain is DGGITQSPKYLFRKEGQNVTLSCEQNLNHDAMYWYRQDPGQGLRLIYYSQIVNDFQKGDIAEGYSVSREKKESFPLTVTSAQKNPTAFYLCASSIESRGHSPLHFGNGTRLTVT.

This chain joins TRBV24-1 and TRBJ2-2, with TRBD1 identical over 7 bases. The V segment lost 6 bases and the J segment 1 base; nucleotides outside the gene matches: 4. The CDR3 is 15 residues long. Germline CDR1 and CDR2: KGHDR and SFDVKD. CDR3 residues: CATSTGAMNTGELFF. In DNA form, the CDR3 reads TGTGCCACCAGTACAGGGGCGATGAACACCGGGGAGCTGTTTTTT.